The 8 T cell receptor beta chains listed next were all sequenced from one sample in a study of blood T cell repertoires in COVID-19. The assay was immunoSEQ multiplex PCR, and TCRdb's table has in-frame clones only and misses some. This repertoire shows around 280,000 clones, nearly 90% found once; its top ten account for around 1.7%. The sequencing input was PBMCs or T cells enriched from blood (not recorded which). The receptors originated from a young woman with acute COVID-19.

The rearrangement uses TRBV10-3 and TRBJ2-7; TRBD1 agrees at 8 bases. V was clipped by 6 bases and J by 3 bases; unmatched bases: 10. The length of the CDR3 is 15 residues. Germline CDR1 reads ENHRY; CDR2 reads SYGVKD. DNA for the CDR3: TGTGCCATCAGCCGACCCGGGACAGGAGTCTACGAGCAGTACTTC. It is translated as CAISRPGTGVYEQYF.

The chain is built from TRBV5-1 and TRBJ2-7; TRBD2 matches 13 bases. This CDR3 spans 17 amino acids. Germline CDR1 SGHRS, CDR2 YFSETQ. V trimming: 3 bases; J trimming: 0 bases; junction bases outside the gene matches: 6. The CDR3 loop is CASSSGTSGASSYEQYF. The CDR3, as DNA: TGCGCCAGCAGCTCCGGGACTAGCGGGGCTAGCTCCTACGAGCAGTACTTC.

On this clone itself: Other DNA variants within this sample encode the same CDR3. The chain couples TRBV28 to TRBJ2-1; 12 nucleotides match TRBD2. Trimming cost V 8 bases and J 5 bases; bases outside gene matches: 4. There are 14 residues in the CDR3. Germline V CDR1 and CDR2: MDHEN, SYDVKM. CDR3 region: CASDLAGGNNEQFF. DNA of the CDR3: TGTGCCAGCGATCTAGCGGGAGGGAACAATGAGCAGTTCTTC.

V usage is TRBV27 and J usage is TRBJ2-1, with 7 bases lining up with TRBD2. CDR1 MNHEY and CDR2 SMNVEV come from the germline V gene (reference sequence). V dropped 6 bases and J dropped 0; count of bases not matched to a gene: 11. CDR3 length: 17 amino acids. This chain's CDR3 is CASRGIGRGSSYNEQFF. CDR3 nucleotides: TGTGCCAGCAGGGGGATCGGGCGGGGGAGCTCCTACAATGAGCAGTTCTTC.

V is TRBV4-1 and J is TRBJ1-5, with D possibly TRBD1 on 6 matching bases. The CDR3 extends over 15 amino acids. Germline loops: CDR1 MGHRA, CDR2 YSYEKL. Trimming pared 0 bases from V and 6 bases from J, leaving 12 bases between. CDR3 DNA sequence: TGCGCCAGCAGCCAAGAAACCAGGGGCGGTCAGCCCCAGCATTTT. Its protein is CASSQETRGGQPQHF.

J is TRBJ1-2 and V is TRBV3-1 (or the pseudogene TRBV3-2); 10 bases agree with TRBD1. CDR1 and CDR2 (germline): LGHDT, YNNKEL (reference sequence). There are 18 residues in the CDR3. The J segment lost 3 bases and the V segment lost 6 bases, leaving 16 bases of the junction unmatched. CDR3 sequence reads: CASSQKSAGTGEYYGYTF. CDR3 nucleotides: TGTGCCAGCAGTCAAAAATCAGCCGGGACAGGGGAGTACTATGGCTACACCTTC.

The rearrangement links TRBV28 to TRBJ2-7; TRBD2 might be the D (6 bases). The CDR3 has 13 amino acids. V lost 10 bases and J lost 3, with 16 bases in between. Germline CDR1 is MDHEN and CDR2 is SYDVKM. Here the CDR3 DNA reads TGTGCCACCACACCGGAGGGGTACTACGAGCAGTACTTC. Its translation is CATTPEGYYEQYF.

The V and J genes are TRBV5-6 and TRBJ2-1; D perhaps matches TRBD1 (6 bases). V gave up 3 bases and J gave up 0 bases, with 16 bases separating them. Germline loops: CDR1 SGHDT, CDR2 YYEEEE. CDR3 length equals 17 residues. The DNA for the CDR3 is TGTGCCAGCAGCTGGGGGACACACGCTTACTCCTACAATGAGCAGTTCTTC. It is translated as CASSWGTHAYSYNEQFF.